The 23 T cell receptor beta chains below were found in one sample sequenced in a study of cytomegalovirus exposure and HLA in healthy donors. This PCR relied on a set of 60 Vbeta primers and 13 Jbeta primers. The assay was immunoSEQ multiplex PCR, and TCRdb's table has in-frame clones only and misses some. The data hold 180,000 or so clones, with around 81% observed a single time. Sequencing was performed on PBMCs. The receptors stem from a woman between 25 and 40 years old in good health and CMV-seropositive.

The chain uses TRBV4-3 and TRBJ1-2; no clear D. The CDR3 consists of 17 residues. Per the germline V gene, CDR1 is LGHNA and CDR2 is YSLEER. Trimming removed 0 bases at V and 4 bases at J, with 18 bases between. CDR3 sequence reads: CASSQDPPSISFYGYTF. CDR3 nucleotide sequence: TGCGCCAGCAGCCAAGACCCCCCTTCGATCAGTTTCTATGGCTACACCTTC.

This clone was seen only once. This rearrangement joins TRBV5-6 to TRBJ1-2, with unresolved D. This CDR3 is 14 amino acids long. The V gene's germline CDR1 is SGHDT and CDR2 YYEEEE. The V end lost 4 bases, the J end lost 3 bases, and 13 bases lay between the germline ends. Written as DNA, the CDR3 is TGTGCCAGCAGCCCCCGAGGGAGGGACTATGGCTACACCTTC. Protein: CASSPRGRDYGYTF.

V gene TRBV5-1 combines with J gene TRBJ2-1; 8 nucleotides agree with TRBD2. This CDR3 has 16 amino acids. V trimming: 4 bases; J trimming: 4 bases; junction bases outside the gene matches: 10. Germline V gives CDR1 SGHRS, CDR2 YFSETQ. The CDR3: CASSAGLASNYNEQFF. The CDR3, as DNA: TGCGCCAGCAGCGCAGGACTAGCTTCAAATTACAATGAGCAGTTCTTC.

V gene TRBV6-5 combines with J gene TRBJ1-5; 7 positions agree with TRBD1. The CDR3 has 14 residues. CDR1 MNHEY and CDR2 SVGAGI come from the germline V gene. V shed 6 bases, J shed 5 bases, and the junction held 7 bases outside the gene matches. The CDR3 is CASRNGQAYQPQHF. The CDR3 DNA follows: TGTGCCAGCAGAAACGGACAGGCATATCAGCCCCAGCATTTT.

The chain has TRBV5-6 and TRBJ1-2; a weak D match, TRBD1 (6 bases). The CDR3 covers 15 residues. Germline V gene data show CDR1 as SGHDT and CDR2 as YYEEEE. V was trimmed by 2 bases and J by 3 bases, leaving 14 bases between them. In DNA, the CDR3 is TGTGCCAGCAGCTTCGGGGGGCCCTGGGACTATGGCTACACCTTC. Amino acid sequence: CASSFGGPWDYGYTF.

J is TRBJ1-4 and V is TRBV5-1; D not resolved. Germline CDR1 reads SGHRS; CDR2 reads YFSETQ. This CDR3 comprises 14 residues. The germline V and J ends were trimmed by 4 bases and 6 bases, with 13 bases remaining between them. The CDR3 bases are TGCGCCAGCAGCCTCGGACCGGGAGATGAAAAACTGTTTTTT. This translates into CASSLGPGDEKLFF.

This clone was counted between two and nine times. V usage is TRBV5-5 and J usage is TRBJ1-2; tentatively, D is TRBD1 (5 bases). The V end lost 0 bases, the J end lost 4 bases, and 16 bases lay between the germline ends. The CDR3 totals 16 residues. Germline V lookup: CDR1 SGHKS, CDR2 YYEKEE (reference sequence). The CDR3, as DNA: TGTGCCAGCAGCTTGGGGGTATTTGTCCAGGGCTATGGCTACACCTTC. Its protein is CASSLGVFVQGYGYTF. Filled out from reference TRBV5-5 and TRBJ1-2, the complete variable domain reads DAGVTQSPTHLIKTRGQQVTLRCSPISGHKSVSWYQQVLGQGPQFIFQYYEKEERGRGNFPDRFSARQFPNYSSELNVNALLLGDSALYLCASSLGVFVQGYGYTFGSGTRLTVV.

The chain has TRBV4-3 and TRBJ2-1; 8 bases align to TRBD2. The CDR3 loop spans 16 amino acids. With V trimmed by 0 bases and J by 0 bases, 1 base remained unmatched. Germline CDR1 and CDR2: LGHNA and YSLEER. CDR3 region: CASSQEGTSSYNEQFF. DNA of the CDR3: TGCGCCAGCAGCCAAGAGGGGACTAGCTCCTACAATGAGCAGTTCTTC.

The CDR3 sequence: CSVDTRTGAYTF. The CDR3 bases are TGCAGCGTCGACACGAGAACAGGAGCCTACACCTTC. The rearrangement uses TRBV29-1 and TRBJ1-2; possibly TRBD1 for D (5 bases). The V gene's germline CDR1 is SQVTM and CDR2 ANQGSEA. Trimming cost V 6 bases and J 10 bases, with 18 bases left between them. This CDR3 comprises 12 residues.

The chain recombines TRBV13 with TRBJ1-6, with a tentative D call TRBD1 (5 bases). The CDR3 is made up of 12 amino acids. Germline assignment: CDR1 PRHDT and CDR2 FYEKMQ (reference sequence). V dropped 7 bases and J dropped 10 bases, with 11 bases sitting between them. The CDR3 sequence: CASTRRGSPLHF. In DNA form, the CDR3 reads TGTGCCAGCACCCGCCGGGGGTCACCCCTCCACTTT.

The V gene is TRBV9, the J gene TRBJ2-1; TRBD1 agrees at 10 bases. The V segment lost 0 bases and the J segment 9 bases; nucleotides outside the gene matches: 9. Per germline, CDR1 SGDLS and CDR2 YYNGEE. The CDR3 is made up of 16 amino acids. The CDR3 nucleotides read TGTGCCAGCAGCGTAGGTCCCGGGACAGGGGCAGGTGAGCAGTTCTTC. It translates to CASSVGPGTGAGEQFF.

The V gene is TRBV5-8, the J gene TRBJ1-4; D possibly corresponds to TRBD1 (6 bases). CDR1 and CDR2 (germline): SGHTS, YDEGEE. V lost 2 bases and J lost 7, with 12 bases in between. The CDR3 spans 14 residues. The CDR3 DNA reads as TGTGCCAGCAGCTTAACAGGGCCCGCTGAAAAACTGTTTTTT. Its protein is CASSLTGPAEKLFF.

This clone has only a few counts. This chain uses TRBV2 with TRBJ2-7; the D is unclear. The V gene lost 4 bases and the J gene lost 2 bases, with 9 bases spanning the gap. The CDR3 contains 13 residues. Germline CDR1 reads SNHLY; CDR2 reads FYNNEI. The CDR3 loop is CASSVLQAYEQYF. The CDR3 DNA follows: TGTGCCAGCAGTGTCCTCCAGGCCTACGAGCAGTACTTC.

The genes are TRBV15 and TRBJ1-1, with D possibly TRBD1 on 5 matching bases. The CDR3 is 13 amino acids. Germline V gene lookup returns CDR1 LNHNV and CDR2 YYDKDF (reference sequence). Trimming pared 1 base from V and 7 bases from J, leaving 10 bases between. CDR3: CATSRVGGVEAFF. The CDR3 bases are TGTGCCACCAGCAGAGTCGGGGGGGTTGAAGCTTTCTTT. Based on the CDR3 plus reference TRBV15 and TRBJ1-1, the full variable domain is DAMVIQNPRYQVTQFGKPVTLSCSQTLNHNVMYWYQQKSSQAPKLLFHYYDKDFNNEADTPDNFQSRRPNTSFCFLDIRSPGLGDTAMYLCATSRVGGVEAFFGQGTRLTVV.

This chain connects TRBV11-3 to TRBJ2-3; TRBD2 is a possible D gene (5 bases). The CDR3 is 13 amino acids. With 1 base removed from V and 10 bases from J, the gap between germline ends came to 12 bases. CDR1 SGHNT and CDR2 YENEEA come from the germline V gene. CDR3 sequence reads: CASSLVEGGPQYF. DNA of the CDR3: TGTGCCAGCAGCTTAGTTGAGGGCGGCCCGCAGTATTTT.

V and J are TRBV29-1 and TRBJ2-7, with 9 bases that match TRBD1. Germline loops: CDR1 SQVTM, CDR2 ANQGSEA. CDR3 length: 13 residues. V shed 4 bases, J shed 0 bases, and the junction held 1 base outside the gene matches. CDR3 DNA: TGCAGCGTTGGACAGGGGGACTCCTACGAGCAGTACTTC. Translation gives CSVGQGDSYEQYF.

The chain combines TRBV5-1 with TRBJ2-2, with 7 positions matching TRBD1. J was trimmed by 4 bases and V by 1 base; bases with no gene match: 4. The V gene's germline CDR1 is SGHRS and CDR2 YFSETQ. The length of the CDR3 is 15 residues. CDR3 region: CASSLMAGGTGELFF. The DNA for the CDR3 is TGCGCCAGCAGCTTGATGGCAGGGGGCACCGGGGAGCTGTTTTTT.

The gene calls are TRBV5-1 and TRBJ2-5; perhaps TRBD1 as D (6 bases). CDR3 length: 13 residues. Trimming took 3 bases from V and 2 from J, leaving 8 bases between them. Per the germline V gene, CDR1 is SGHRS and CDR2 is YFSETQ. The CDR3 spells CASSWDNQETQYF. The CDR3 coding sequence is TGCGCCAGCAGCTGGGACAATCAAGAGACCCAGTACTTC.

Only one count was recorded for this clone. The V call is TRBV4-3, the J call TRBJ1-4; D unresolved. This CDR3 spans 15 amino acids. CDR1 is LGHNA and CDR2 is YSLEER in the germline V gene. Trimming stripped 0 bases from V and 0 bases from J, with 5 bases between. The CDR3 spells CASSQDGATNEKLFF. The CDR3 DNA reads as TGCGCCAGCAGCCAAGACGGTGCAACTAATGAAAAACTGTTTTTT.

The chain links TRBV28 to TRBJ1-6, with TRBD1 matching 9 bases. CDR3 length equals 15 residues. After removal of 5 bases from V and 8 bases from J, the junction contained 7 bases not matched to a gene. Germline V gene lookup returns CDR1 MDHEN and CDR2 SYDVKM. The CDR3 spells CASSPGTGRYSPLHF. The CDR3 DNA reads as TGTGCCAGCAGTCCGGGGACAGGGAGGTATTCACCCCTCCACTTT.

Worth noting for this clone: Germline is not matched at one junction end, which may reflect a read error. The chain carries TRBV30 and TRBJ2-1; possibly TRBD1 for D (6 bases). Per germline, CDR1 GTSNPN and CDR2 SVGIG (reference sequence). This CDR3 is built from 16 residues. DNA for the CDR3: TGTGCCTGGGGTGAACAGGGTTTGATCTCCTGCAATGAGCAGTTCTTC. The encoded protein is CAWGEQGLISCNEQFF.

This chain uses TRBV5-1 with TRBJ2-2; the D gene is possibly TRBD2 (5 bases). Trimming removed 1 base from V and 0 bases from J, with 7 bases in between. The CDR3 is 15 amino acids. Germline V CDR1 and CDR2: SGHRS, YFSETQ. CDR3 coding DNA: TGCGCCAGCAGCTTGTCGACTACGAACACCGGGGAGCTGTTTTTT. It translates to CASSLSTTNTGELFF.

This clone was observed a handful of times. The V call is TRBV6-5, the J call TRBJ1-4, with a weak D call TRBD1 (5 bases). The CDR3 is 14 residues long. CDR1 is MNHEY and CDR2 is SVGAGI in the germline V gene. V was clipped by 4 bases and J by 7 bases, with 13 bases between them. The CDR3 spells CASSLGRTGEKLFF. The CDR3 DNA sequence: TGTGCCAGCAGTTTGGGCCGAACAGGTGAAAAACTGTTTTTT.